The sequence of this T cell receptor (beta chain) was determined in a study of blood T cell repertoires in COVID-19. Cohorts were based on clinical histories the participants reported. With V trimmed by 8 bases and J by 4 bases, 2 bases remained unmatched. This CDR3 has 12 residues. Looked up from germline, CDR1 is LNHDA and CDR2 is SQIVND (reference sequence). Produced via immunoSEQ multiplex PCR; TCRdb's table is partial and in-frame only. Of fewer than 250,000 clones in the sample, roughly 85% are singletons; the top ten hold more than 4.5%. The chain is built from TRBV19 and TRBJ1-2, with 9 bases that match TRBD1. Sequencing was performed on PBMCs or T cells enriched from blood (not recorded which). The receptor was isolated from a woman between 45 and 60 years old who had been exposed to COVID-19. The DNA of the CDR3 is TGTGCCAGTGAGACAGGGGGCTATGGCTACACCTTC. Its translation is CASETGGYGYTF.